The present entry profiles one T cell receptor (beta chain) with its context. The antigen is unknown. This record comes from a study of cytomegalovirus exposure and HLA in healthy donors. Study-wide results and caveats: Reportedly, HLA-A and HLA-B alleles of most subjects were accurately predicted from TCR beta. A later look showed TCR association rates differing by HLA locus, highest for DRB1 and lowest for HLA-C.

Though nominally healthy at sampling, donors likely had unrecorded immune exposures. Both 60 Vbeta primers and 13 Jbeta primers went into the PCR. The repertoire was sequenced with immunoSEQ multiplex PCR; TCRdb's copy has only in-frame clones and lacks some. Seen here are 210,000 or so clones, around 79% observed once, and the top ten hold 0.2% to 0.25%. Germline CDR1 SGHRS, CDR2 YFSETQ. V was trimmed by 4 bases and J by 6 bases, leaving 5 bases between them. The CDR3 is 11 amino acids. This chain uses TRBV5-1 with TRBJ1-5; no clear D. The sample comprised PBMCs. The origin of this receptor is a girl aged 2 to 10 in good health and CMV-seronegative. The CDR3 nucleotides are TGCGCCAGCAGCCGGGGTCAGCCCCAGCATTTT. This gives the protein CASSRGQPQHF.